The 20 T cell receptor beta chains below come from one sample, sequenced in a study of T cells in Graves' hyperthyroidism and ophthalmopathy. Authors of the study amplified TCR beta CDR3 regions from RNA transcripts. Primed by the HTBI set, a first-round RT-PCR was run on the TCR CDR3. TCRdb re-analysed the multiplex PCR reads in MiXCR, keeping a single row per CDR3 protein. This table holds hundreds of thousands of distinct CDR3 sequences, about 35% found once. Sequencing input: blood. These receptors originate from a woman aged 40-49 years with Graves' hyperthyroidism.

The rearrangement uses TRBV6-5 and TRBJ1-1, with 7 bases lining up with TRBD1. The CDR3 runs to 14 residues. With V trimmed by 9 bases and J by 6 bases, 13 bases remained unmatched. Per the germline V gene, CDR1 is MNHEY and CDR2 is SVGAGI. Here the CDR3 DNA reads TGTGCCAGTTATTTCGACAGGGCGTCACCTGAAGCTTTCTTT. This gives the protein CASYFDRASPEAFF.

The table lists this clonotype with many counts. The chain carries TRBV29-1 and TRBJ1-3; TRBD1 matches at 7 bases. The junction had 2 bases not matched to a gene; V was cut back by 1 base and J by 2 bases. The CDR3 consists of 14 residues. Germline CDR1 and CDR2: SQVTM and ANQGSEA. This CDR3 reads CSVEGRGPGNTIYF. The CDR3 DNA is TGCAGCGTTGAAGGGAGGGGGCCTGGAAACACCATATATTTT.

The CDR3 here is CATSREWGAGGTEAFF. CDR3 sequence (DNA): TGTGCCACCAGCAGAGAATGGGGGGCCGGGGGCACTGAAGCTTTCTTT. The genes are TRBV15 and TRBJ1-1; D may be TRBD1 (6 bases). The CDR3 is made up of 16 amino acids. The V gene lost 0 bases and the J gene lost 4 bases, with 15 bases spanning the gap. Germline CDR1 reads LNHNV; CDR2 reads YYDKDF (reference sequence).

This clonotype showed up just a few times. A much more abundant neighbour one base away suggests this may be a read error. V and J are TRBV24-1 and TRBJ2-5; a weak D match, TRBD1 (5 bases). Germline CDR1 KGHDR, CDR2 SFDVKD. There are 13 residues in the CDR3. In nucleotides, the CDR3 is TGTGCCACCAGTGTACCAGGGCTGGAGATCCAGTACTTC. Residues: CATSVPGLEIQYF.

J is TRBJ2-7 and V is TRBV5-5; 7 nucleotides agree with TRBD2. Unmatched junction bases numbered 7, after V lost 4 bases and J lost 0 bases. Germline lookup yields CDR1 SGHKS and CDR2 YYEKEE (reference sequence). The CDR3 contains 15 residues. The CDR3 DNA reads TGTGCCAGCAGCCCTTCTAGCGGTACCTCCTACGAGCAGTACTTC. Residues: CASSPSSGTSYEQYF.

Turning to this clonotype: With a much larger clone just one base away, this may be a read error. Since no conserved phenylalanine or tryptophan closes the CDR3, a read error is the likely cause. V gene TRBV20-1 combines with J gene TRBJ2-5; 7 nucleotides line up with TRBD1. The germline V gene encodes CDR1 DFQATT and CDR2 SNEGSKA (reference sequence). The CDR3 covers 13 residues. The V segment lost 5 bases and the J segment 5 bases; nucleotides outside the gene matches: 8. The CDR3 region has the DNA TGCAGTGCTGGCTTTGACAGGGAGGAGACCCAGTACCTC. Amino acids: CSAGFDREETQYL.

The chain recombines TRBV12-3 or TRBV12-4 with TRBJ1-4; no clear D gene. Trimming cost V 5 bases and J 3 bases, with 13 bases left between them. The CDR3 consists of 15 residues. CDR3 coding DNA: TGTGCCAGCAGTCGCTACCAGTCGGCTAATGAAAAACTGTTTTTT. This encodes CASSRYQSANEKLFF.

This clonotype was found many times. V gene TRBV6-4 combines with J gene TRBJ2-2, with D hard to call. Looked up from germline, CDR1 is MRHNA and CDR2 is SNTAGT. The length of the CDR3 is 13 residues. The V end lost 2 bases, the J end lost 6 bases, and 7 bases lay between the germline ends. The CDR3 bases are TGTGCCAGCAGTGACGGCGATGCCGGGGAGCTGTTTTTT. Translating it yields CASSDGDAGELFF.

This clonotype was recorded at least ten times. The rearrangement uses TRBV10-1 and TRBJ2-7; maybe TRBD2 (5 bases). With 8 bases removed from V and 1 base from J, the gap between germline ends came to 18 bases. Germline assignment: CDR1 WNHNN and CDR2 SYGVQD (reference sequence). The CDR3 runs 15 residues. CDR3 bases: TGCGCCAGCGCTAACGAACTCGGGGTATCCTACGAGCAGTACTTC. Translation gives CASANELGVSYEQYF.

The chain's CDR3 is CASSRGMWQQETQYF. CDR3 coding DNA: TGTGCCAGCAGCCGTGGGATGTGGCAGCAAGAGACCCAGTACTTC. The chain carries TRBV7-9 and TRBJ2-5; D is undetermined. This CDR3 spans 15 amino acids. Trimming pared 5 bases from V and 2 bases from J, leaving 15 bases between. CDR1 is SEHNR, CDR2 FQNEAQ, per germline (reference sequence).

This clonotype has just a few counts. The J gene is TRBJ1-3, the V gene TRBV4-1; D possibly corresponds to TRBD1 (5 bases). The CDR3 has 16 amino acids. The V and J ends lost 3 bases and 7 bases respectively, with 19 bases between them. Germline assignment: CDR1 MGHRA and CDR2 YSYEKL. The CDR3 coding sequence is TGCGCCAGCAGCCACGTTCCGGGACGGCGAGGGAACACCATATATTTT. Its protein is CASSHVPGRRGNTIYF.

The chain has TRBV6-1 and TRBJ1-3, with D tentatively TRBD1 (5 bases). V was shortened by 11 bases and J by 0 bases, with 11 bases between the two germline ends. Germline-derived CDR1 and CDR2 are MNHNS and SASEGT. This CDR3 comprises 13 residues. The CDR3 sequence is CAARVPSGNTIYF. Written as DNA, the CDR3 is TGTGCCGCCAGGGTCCCCTCTGGAAACACCATATATTTT.

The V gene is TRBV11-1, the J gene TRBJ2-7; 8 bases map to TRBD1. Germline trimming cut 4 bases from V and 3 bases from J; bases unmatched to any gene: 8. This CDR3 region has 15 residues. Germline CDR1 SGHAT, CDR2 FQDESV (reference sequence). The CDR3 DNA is TGTGCCAGCAGCTCGTACCGGGACAGGAACTACGAGCAGTACTTC. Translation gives CASSSYRDRNYEQYF.

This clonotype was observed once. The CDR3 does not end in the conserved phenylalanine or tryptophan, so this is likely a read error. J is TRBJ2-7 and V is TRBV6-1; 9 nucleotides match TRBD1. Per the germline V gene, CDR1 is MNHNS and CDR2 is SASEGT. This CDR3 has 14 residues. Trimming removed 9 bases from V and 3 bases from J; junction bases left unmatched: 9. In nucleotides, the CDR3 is TGTGCCAGACAGAGTAGGGACAGGGACTACGAGCAGTACCTC. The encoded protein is CARQSRDRDYEQYL.

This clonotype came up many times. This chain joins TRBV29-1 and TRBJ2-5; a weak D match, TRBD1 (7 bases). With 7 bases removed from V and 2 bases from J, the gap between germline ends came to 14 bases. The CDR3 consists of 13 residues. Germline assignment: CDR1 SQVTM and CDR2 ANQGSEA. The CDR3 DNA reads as TGCAGCGCTCGCGCGGGACAGCAAGAGACCCAGTACTTC. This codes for CSARAGQQETQYF.

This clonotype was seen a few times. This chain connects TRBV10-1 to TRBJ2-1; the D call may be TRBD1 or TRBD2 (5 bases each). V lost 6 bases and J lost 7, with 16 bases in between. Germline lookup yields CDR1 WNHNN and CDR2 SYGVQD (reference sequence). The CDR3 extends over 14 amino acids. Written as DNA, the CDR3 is TGCGCCAGCAGCGGGGCCGGGGTGGGAAATGAGCAGTTCTTC. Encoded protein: CASSGAGVGNEQFF.

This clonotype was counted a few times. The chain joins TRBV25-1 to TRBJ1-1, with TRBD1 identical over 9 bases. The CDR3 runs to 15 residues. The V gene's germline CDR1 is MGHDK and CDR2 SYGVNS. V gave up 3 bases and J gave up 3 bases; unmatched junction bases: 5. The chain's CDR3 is CASSDLDRGYTEAFF. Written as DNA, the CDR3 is TGTGCCAGCAGTGATTTGGACAGGGGATACACTGAAGCTTTCTTT.

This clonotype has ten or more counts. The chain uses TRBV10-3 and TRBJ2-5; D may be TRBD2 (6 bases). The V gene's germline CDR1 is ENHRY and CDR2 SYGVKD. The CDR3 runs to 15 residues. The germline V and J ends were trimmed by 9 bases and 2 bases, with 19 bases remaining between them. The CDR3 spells CAIGFSEGHQETQYF. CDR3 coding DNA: TGTGCCATTGGTTTTTCGGAGGGCCATCAAGAGACCCAGTACTTC.

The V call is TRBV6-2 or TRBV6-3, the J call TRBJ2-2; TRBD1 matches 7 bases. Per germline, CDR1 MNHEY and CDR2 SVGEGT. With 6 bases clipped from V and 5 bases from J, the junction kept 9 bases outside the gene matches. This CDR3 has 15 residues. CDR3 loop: CASRETGRDTGELFF. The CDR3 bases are TGTGCCAGCAGAGAGACAGGGAGAGATACCGGGGAGCTGTTTTTT.

In nucleotides, the CDR3 is TGTGCCAGCAGCCGGGGCTTGACAATATACGAGCAGTACTTC. This codes for CASSRGLTIYEQYF. V usage is TRBV7-2 and J usage is TRBJ2-7, with D perhaps assigned TRBD1 or TRBD2 (5 bases each). Trimming left V 5 bases short and J 4 bases short, with 15 bases between. Germline CDR1 is SGHTA and CDR2 is FQGNSA. This CDR3 spans 14 amino acids.